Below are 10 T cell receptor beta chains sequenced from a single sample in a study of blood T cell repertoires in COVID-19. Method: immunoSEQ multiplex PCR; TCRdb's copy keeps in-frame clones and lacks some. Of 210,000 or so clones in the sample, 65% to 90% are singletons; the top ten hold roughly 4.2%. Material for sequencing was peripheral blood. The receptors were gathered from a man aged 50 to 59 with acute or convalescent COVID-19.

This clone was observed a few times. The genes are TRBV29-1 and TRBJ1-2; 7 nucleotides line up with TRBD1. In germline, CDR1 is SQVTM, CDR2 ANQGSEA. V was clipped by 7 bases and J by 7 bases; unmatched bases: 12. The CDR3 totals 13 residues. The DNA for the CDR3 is TGCAGCGCCAGGGGGGCAGAACGGAGTGGCTACACCTTC. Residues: CSARGAERSGYTF.

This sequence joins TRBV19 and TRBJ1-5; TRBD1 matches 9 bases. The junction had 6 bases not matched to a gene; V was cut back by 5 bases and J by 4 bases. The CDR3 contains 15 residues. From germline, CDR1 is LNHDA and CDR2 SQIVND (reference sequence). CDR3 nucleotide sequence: TGTGCCAGTAGTCCAGGGACAGGGCTAAATCAGCCCCAGCATTTT. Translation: CASSPGTGLNQPQHF. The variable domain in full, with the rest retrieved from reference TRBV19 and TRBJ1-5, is DGGITQSPKYLFRKEGQNVTLSCEQNLNHDAMYWYRQDPGQGLRLIYYSQIVNDFQKGDIAEGYSVSREKKESFPLTVTSAQKNPTAFYLCASSPGTGLNQPQHFGDGTRLSIL.

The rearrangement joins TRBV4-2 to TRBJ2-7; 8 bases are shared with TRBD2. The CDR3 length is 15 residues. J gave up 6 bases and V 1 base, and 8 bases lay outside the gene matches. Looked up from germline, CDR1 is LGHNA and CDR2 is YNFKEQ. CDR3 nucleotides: TGTGCCAGCAGCCAAGTCGGGACTAGGGGTGGCGAGCAGTACTTC. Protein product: CASSQVGTRGGEQYF.

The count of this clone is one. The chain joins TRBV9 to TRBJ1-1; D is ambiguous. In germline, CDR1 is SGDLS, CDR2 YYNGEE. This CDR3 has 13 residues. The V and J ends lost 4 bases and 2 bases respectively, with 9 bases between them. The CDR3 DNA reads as TGTGCCAGCAGCCACTCTATTAACACTGAAGCTTTCTTT. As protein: CASSHSINTEAFF.

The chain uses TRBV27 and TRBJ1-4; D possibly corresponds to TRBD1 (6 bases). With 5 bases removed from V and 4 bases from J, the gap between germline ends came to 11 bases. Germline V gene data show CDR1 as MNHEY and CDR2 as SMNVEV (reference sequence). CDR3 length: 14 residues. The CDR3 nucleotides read TGTGCCAGCAGTCGTCAGGGGCGTAATGAAAAACTGTTTTTT. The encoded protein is CASSRQGRNEKLFF. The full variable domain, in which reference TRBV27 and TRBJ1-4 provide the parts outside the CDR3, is EAQVTQNPRYLITVTGKKLTVTCSQNMNHEYMSWYRQDPGLGLRQIYYSMNVEVTDKGDVPEGYKVSRKEKRNFPLILESPSPNQTSLYFCASSRQGRNEKLFFGSGTQLSVL.

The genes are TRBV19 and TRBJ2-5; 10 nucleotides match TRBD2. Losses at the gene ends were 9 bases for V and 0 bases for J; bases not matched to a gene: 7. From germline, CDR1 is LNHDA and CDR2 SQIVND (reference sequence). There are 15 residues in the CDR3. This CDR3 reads CARRIAGGHQETQYF. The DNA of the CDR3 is TGTGCCAGGAGAATAGCGGGGGGCCACCAAGAGACCCAGTACTTC.

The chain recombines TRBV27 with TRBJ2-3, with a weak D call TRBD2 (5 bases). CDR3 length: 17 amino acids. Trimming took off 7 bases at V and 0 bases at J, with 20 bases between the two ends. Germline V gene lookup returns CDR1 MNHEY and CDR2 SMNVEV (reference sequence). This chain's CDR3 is CASKLRADPLSTDTQYF. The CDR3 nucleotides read TGTGCCAGCAAACTGCGGGCGGACCCCTTGAGCACAGATACGCAGTATTTT.

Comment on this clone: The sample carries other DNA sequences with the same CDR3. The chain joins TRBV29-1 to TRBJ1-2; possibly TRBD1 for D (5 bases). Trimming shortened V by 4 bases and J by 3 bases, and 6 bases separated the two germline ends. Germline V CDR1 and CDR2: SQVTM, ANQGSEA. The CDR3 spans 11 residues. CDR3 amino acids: CSVGGDYGYTF. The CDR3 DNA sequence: TGCAGCGTTGGGGGGGACTATGGCTACACCTTC.

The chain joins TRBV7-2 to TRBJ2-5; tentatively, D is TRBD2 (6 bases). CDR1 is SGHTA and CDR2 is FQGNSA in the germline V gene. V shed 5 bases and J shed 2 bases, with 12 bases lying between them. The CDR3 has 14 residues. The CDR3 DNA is TGTGCCAGCAGCATCAATGGGAGGCAAGAGACCCAGTACTTC. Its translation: CASSINGRQETQYF.

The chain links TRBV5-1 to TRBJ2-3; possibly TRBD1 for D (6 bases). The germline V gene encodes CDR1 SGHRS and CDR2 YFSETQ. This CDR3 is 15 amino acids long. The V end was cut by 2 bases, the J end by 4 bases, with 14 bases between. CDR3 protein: CASSFSGQGSDTQYF. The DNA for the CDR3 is TGCGCCAGCAGCTTTTCCGGGCAGGGGTCAGATACGCAGTATTTT.